This is a list of T cell receptor beta chains from one sample in a study of T cell changes during pregnancy in multiple sclerosis. Generated by immunoSEQ multiplex PCR, the TCRdb table keeps only in-frame clones and is missing some. This sample has roughly 38,000 clones, with more than 75% found just once. The sequencing used peripheral blood, collected in the third trimester of pregnancy. All receptors come from a female donor in good health, enrolled as a control in a pregnancy study. Both conserved end residues are part of each CDR3. Each record gives: J gene, V gene, D gene, CDR3 protein, CDR3 DNA. A D gene is named only where the DNA matches it firmly.

>TRBJ2-4|TRBV30|-
CAWSVRGRGNIQYF
TGTGCCTGGAGTGTAAGGGGGCGGGGAAACATTCAGTACTTC
>TRBJ1-1|TRBV18|-
CASSPSQTSMNTEAFF
TGTGCCAGCTCACCAAGTCAAACAAGTATGAACACTGAAGCTTTCTTT
>TRBJ1-1|TRBV7-3|-
CASSQGQNTEAFF
TGTGCCAGCAGCCAGGGGCAAAACACTGAAGCTTTCTTT
>TRBJ1-1|TRBV11-1|TRBD1
CASSPLDRGQWTELRF
TGTGCCAGCAGCCCCCTGGACAGGGGGCAATGGACTGAATTGAGGTTT
>TRBJ1-5|TRBV5-1|-
CASSLGGTISNQPQHF
TGCGCCAGCAGCTTGGGTGGCACGATAAGCAATCAGCCCCAGCATTTT
>TRBJ2-3|TRBV28|TRBD2
CASIKGLAVQQRTDTQYF
TGTGCCAGCATCAAGGGACTAGCGGTCCAGCAACGGACAGATACGCAGTATTTT
>TRBJ2-5|TRBV5-6|TRBD1
CASSLADRGQETQYF
TGTGCCAGCAGCTTGGCCGACAGGGGGCAAGAGACCCAGTACTTC
>TRBJ2-5|TRBV5-1|TRBD1
CASSAGQGVGQETQYF
TGCGCCAGCAGCGCAGGACAGGGGGTGGGGCAAGAGACCCAGTACTTC
>TRBJ1-3|TRBV7-9|TRBD1
CASSLETGSGNTIYF
TGTGCCAGCAGCTTGGAGACAGGGTCAGGAAACACCATATATTTT
>TRBJ1-3|TRBV7-2|-
CASSAGSSSGNTIYF
TGTGCCAGCAGCGCAGGCTCGAGCTCTGGAAACACCATATATTTT
>TRBJ2-3|TRBV27|TRBD2
CASIRLAGVTTDTQYF
TGTGCCAGCATTCGACTAGCGGGGGTAACCACAGATACGCAGTATTTT
>TRBJ1-2|TRBV5-1|-
CASSLAVGGPGYTF
TGCGCCAGCAGCTTGGCCGTCGGGGGACCTGGCTACACCTTC
>TRBJ2-2|TRBV19|-
CASSTGTNTGELFF
TGTGCCAGTTCCACCGGGACTAACACCGGGGAGCTGTTTTTT
>TRBJ2-3|TRBV10-3|TRBD2
CAISESRASGSTDTQYF
TGTGCCATCAGTGAGTCTAGGGCTAGCGGGAGCACAGATACGCAGTATTTT
>TRBJ2-1|TRBV11-3|TRBD2
CASSFRGGTYNEQFF
TGTGCCAGCAGCTTTCGGGGGGGAACCTACAATGAGCAGTTCTTC
>TRBJ1-1|TRBV19|TRBD1
CASSFRTGGQGTEAFF
TGTGCCAGTAGTTTCCGGACAGGGGGCCAGGGCACTGAAGCTTTCTTT
>TRBJ1-1|TRBV14|TRBD1
CASSHHRGWTEAFF
TGTGCCAGCAGCCACCACAGGGGCTGGACTGAAGCTTTCTTT
>TRBJ2-2|TRBV11-2|TRBD2
CASSGGTRMAGELFF
TGTGCCAGCAGCGGAGGGACTAGGATGGCCGGGGAGCTGTTTTTT
>TRBJ1-1|TRBV5-1|-
CASSLSLGRDTEAFF
TGCGCCAGCAGCTTGAGCCTGGGCAGGGACACTGAAGCTTTCTTT
>TRBJ2-3|TRBV9|-
CASSVAGARTDTQYF
TGTGCCAGCAGCGTTGCGGGGGCCCGCACAGATACGCAGTATTTT
>TRBJ1-3|TRBV9|-
CASSGYSGNTIYF
TGTGCCAGCAGCGGTTACTCTGGAAACACCATATATTTT
>TRBJ1-1|TRBV7-9|-
CASSLAAGYKLNTEAFF
TGTGCCAGCAGCTTAGCAGCAGGGTACAAATTGAACACTGAAGCTTTCTTT
>TRBJ1-4|TRBV5-4|-
CASSLASGANEKLFF
TGTGCCAGCAGCTTGGCTTCGGGGGCTAATGAAAAACTGTTTTTT
>TRBJ2-3|TRBV11-2|TRBD1
CASSRGQTTGTDTQYF
TGTGCCAGCAGCAGGGGACAGACGACGGGCACAGATACGCAGTATTTT
>TRBJ2-1|TRBV13|TRBD1
CASSEGQGYNEQFF
TGTGCCAGCAGCGAGGGACAGGGGTACAATGAGCAGTTCTTC
>TRBJ1-3|TRBV11-2|-
CASSSRLSGNTIYF
TGTGCCAGCAGCTCCCGTCTCTCTGGAAACACCATATATTTT
>TRBJ2-7|TRBV19|TRBD1
CARSRDSPGCEQYF
TGTGCCAGGTCAAGGGACAGCCCGGGGTGCGAGCAGTACTTC
>TRBJ1-1|TRBV12-5|-
CASGSGTGGDTGTEAFF
TGTGCTAGTGGTTCCGGGACGGGGGGGGACACTGGGACTGAAGCTTTCTTT
>TRBJ1-1|TRBV12-5|TRBD1
CASGNRTGDVRAFF
TGTGCTAGTGGTAACAGGACAGGGGACGTTCGAGCTTTCTTT
>TRBJ2-2|TRBV10-3|TRBD2
CAISPNPTSGGTGELFF
TGTGCCATCAGTCCTAACCCTACTAGCGGGGGAACCGGGGAGCTGTTTTTT
>TRBJ1-1|TRBV18|-
CASSPLAGRLNTEAFF
TGTGCCAGCTCACCACTAGCGGGACGTTTGAACACTGAAGCTTTCTTT
>TRBJ1-6|TRBV9|TRBD1
CASRGQGQLDSPLHF
TGTGCCAGCAGGGGACAGGGTCAACTGGATTCACCCCTCCACTTT
>TRBJ1-6|TRBV6-5|-
CASTPTGLRASPLHF
TGTGCCAGCACCCCCACAGGGCTTCGGGCTTCACCCCTCCACTTT
>TRBJ1-1|TRBV7-2|-
CASSLGQVNTEAFF
TGTGCCAGCAGCTTAGGGCAGGTGAACACTGAAGCTTTCTTT
>TRBJ1-2|TRBV5-1|TRBD1
CASSLVDRVKDGYTF
TGCGCCAGCAGCTTGGTCGACAGGGTAAAGGATGGCTACACCTTC
>TRBJ2-7|TRBV19|TRBD1
CASSMDRVDEQYF
TGTGCCAGTAGTATGGACAGGGTGGACGAGCAGTACTTC